This entry is about one TCR beta chain. V dropped 4 bases and J dropped 12 bases, with 12 bases sitting between them. Germline-derived CDR1 and CDR2 are LGHNA and YNFKEQ. The CDR3 runs to 11 residues. The sample comes from a study of glioma-infiltrating T cells after dendritic cell vaccination. The repertoire was sequenced with immunoSEQ multiplex PCR; TCRdb's copy has only in-frame clones and lacks some. The sample shows around 78,000 clones, roughly 84% of them seen only once. Time point specified: after dendritic cell vaccination, including at tumor progression/relapse. The TCR originated in a human donor with glioblastoma. V usage is TRBV4-2 and J usage is TRBJ1-2; a possible D gene is TRBD1 (6 bases). The sample here was blood, taken after dendritic cell vaccination. As DNA, the CDR3 is TGTGCCAGCAGCCCGGGACAAGGGAACACCTTC. It is translated as CASSPGQGNTF.